This T cell receptor (beta chain) was captured by sequencing in a study of shared clonotypes between healthy human individuals. Note on this clone: Its antigen is undetermined.

Trimming left V 6 bases short and J 2 bases short, with 10 bases between. The V gene's germline CDR1 is MDHEN and CDR2 SYDVKM. The CDR3 length is 13 residues. At a deep level, the assay was run. Authors' analysis steps: As immunoSEQ supplied junction-only sequences (without quality scores), filtering differed. Produced via immunoSEQ multiplex PCR; TCRdb's table is partial and in-frame only. The V and J calls and clone size were taken over from that table, and D and trimming were inferred from the DNA. This sample carries more than 450,000 clones, around 74% of them seen once, and the ten largest clones take 10% to 15%. Points from the study as a whole: Sampling included only blood; tissue repertoires likely differ.

Among the donors, all were Caucasian adults who lived in Nashville, Tennessee. The TCR was taken from a middle-aged woman in good health. Some clones in this sample may be carry-over from other donors' samples. Sequenced: PBMCs. The chain uses TRBV28 and TRBJ2-5; weak D call: TRBD2 (6 bases). In nucleotides, the CDR3 is TGTGCCAGCAGACCAGGAGGGCAAGAGACCCAGTACTTC. Translation: CASRPGGQETQYF.